This T cell receptor beta chain appears in the sequencing data of a study of blood T cells in healthy people across ages. This clonotype was counted a few times. Together with a sample-barcoded 5' primer, a J-beta primer mix was included in a second PCR lasting roughly 6 to 12 cycles. One entry per CDR3 protein results from TCRdb running MiXCR on the 5' RACE reads. The data show 1.5 million to 2 million distinct CDR3 sequences, about 49% seen once. The donors, aged roughly 6 to 95, were healthy Caucasians from Russia. They isolated at least 6 million PBMCs from each sample. This CDR3 is built from 16 residues. Germline CDR1 is LGHNA and CDR2 is YSLEER. The ends were cut back, 0 bases at V and 3 bases at J, with 12 bases in the middle.

The origin of this receptor is a woman aged 40 to 49 in good health. Sequences were obtained from blood. This chain uses TRBV4-3 with TRBJ2-1; D gene uncertain. Here the CDR3 DNA reads TGCGCCAGCAGCCAAGAGGCACAGCTCATCTACAATGAGCAGTTCTTC. This translates into CASSQEAQLIYNEQFF.